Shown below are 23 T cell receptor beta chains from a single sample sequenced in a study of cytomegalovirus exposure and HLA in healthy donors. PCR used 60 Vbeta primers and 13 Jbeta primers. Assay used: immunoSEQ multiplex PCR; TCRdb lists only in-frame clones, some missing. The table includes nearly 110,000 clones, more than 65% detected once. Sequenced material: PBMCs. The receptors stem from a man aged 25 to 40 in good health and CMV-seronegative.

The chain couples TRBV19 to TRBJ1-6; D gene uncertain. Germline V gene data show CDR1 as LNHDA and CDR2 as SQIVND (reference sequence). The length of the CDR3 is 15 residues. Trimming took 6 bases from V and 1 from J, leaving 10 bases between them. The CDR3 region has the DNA TGTGCCAGTAGAGAGGGCCGGTCCTATAATTCACCCCTCCACTTT. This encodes CASREGRSYNSPLHF. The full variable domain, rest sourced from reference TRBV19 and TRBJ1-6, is DGGITQSPKYLFRKEGQNVTLSCEQNLNHDAMYWYRQDPGQGLRLIYYSQIVNDFQKGDIAEGYSVSREKKESFPLTVTSAQKNPTAFYLCASREGRSYNSPLHFGNGTRLTVT.

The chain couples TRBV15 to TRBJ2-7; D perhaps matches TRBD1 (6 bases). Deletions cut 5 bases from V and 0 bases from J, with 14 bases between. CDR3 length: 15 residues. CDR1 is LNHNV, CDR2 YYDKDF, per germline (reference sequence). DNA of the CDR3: TGTGCCACCAGCCTTAACAGGGATTTCTCCTACGAGCAGTACTTC. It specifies CATSLNRDFSYEQYF.

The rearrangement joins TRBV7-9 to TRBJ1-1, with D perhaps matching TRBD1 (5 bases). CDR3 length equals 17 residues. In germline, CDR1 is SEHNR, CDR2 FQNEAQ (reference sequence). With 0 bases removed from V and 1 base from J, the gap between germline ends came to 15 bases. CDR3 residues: CASSLARWGDQNTEAFF. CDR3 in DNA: TGTGCCAGCAGCTTAGCTCGGTGGGGCGACCAGAACACTGAAGCTTTCTTT.

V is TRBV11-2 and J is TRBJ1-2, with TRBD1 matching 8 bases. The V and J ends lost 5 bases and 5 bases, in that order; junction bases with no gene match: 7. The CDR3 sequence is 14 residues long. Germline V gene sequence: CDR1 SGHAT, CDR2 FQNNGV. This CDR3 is CASSVTGQAYGYTF. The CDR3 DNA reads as TGTGCCAGCAGCGTGACGGGACAGGCTTATGGCTACACCTTC. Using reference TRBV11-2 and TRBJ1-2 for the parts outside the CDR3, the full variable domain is EAGVAQSPRYKIIEKRQSVAFWCNPISGHATLYWYQQILGQGPKLLIQFQNNGVVDDSQLPKDRFSAERLKGVDSTLKIQPAKLEDSAVYLCASSVTGQAYGYTFGSGTRLTVV.

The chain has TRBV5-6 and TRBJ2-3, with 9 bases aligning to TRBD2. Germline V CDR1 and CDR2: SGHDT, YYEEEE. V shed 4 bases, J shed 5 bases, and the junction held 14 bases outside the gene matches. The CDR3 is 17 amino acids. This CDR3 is CASSAPPVAGGRDTQYF. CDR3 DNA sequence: TGTGCCAGCAGCGCCCCCCCAGTCGCGGGGGGGAGAGATACGCAGTATTTT.

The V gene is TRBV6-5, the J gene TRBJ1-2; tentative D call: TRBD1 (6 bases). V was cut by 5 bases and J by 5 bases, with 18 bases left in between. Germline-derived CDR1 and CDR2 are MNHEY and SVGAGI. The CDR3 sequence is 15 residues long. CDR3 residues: CASSREGGPLYGYTF. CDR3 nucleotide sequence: TGTGCCAGCAGTCGCGAGGGGGGGCCTCTTTATGGCTACACCTTC.

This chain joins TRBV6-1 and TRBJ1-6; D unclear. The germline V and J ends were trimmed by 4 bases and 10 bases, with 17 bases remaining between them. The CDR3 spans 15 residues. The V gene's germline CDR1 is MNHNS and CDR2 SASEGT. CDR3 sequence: CASSGFRESLSPLHF. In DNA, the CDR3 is TGTGCCAGCAGTGGATTCCGCGAATCCCTCTCACCCCTCCACTTT.

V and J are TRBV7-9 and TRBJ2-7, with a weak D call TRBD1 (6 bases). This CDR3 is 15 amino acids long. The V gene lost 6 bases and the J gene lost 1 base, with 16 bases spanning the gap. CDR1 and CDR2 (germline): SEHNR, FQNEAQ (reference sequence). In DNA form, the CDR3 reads TGTGCCAGCAGTTCTATGGGGGCGGCATCCTACGAGCAGTACTTC. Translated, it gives CASSSMGAASYEQYF.

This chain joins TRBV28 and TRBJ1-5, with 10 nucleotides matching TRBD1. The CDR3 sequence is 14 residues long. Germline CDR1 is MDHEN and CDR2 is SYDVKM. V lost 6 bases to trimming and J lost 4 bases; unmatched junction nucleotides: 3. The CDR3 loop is CASRLDRGNQPQHF. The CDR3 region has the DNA TGTGCCAGCAGATTGGACAGGGGGAATCAGCCCCAGCATTTT.

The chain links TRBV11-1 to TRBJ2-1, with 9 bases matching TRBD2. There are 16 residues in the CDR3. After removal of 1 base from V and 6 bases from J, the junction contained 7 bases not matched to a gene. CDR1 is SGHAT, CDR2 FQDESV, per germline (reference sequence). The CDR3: CASSLGLAVFSNEQFF. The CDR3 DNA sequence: TGTGCCAGCAGCTTAGGACTAGCGGTTTTCTCCAATGAGCAGTTCTTC.

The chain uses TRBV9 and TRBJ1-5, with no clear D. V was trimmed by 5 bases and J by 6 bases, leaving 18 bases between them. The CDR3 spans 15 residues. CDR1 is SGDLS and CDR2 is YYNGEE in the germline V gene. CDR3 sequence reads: CASSTSASGPQPQHF. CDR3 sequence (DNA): TGTGCCAGCAGTACAAGTGCCTCTGGCCCTCAGCCCCAGCATTTT.

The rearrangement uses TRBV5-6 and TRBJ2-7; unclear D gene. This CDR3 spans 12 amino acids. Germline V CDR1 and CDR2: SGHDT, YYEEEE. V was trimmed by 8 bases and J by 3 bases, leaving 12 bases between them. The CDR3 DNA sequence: TGTGCCAGTCACATTGCGGTCTACGAGCAGTACTTC. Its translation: CASHIAVYEQYF.

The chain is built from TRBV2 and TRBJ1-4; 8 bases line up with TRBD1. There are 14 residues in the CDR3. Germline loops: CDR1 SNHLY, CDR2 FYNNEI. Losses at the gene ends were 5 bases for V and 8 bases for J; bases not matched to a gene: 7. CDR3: CASSSQGVSEKLFF. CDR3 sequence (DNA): TGTGCCAGCAGTTCACAGGGGGTTTCGGAAAAACTGTTTTTT.

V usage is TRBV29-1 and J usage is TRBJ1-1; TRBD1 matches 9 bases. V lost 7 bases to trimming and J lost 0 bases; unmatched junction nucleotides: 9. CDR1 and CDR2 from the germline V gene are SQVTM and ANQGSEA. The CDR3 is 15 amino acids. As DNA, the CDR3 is TGCAGCGGGACAGGGGAAAACATCATGAACACTGAAGCTTTCTTT. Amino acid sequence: CSGTGENIMNTEAFF.

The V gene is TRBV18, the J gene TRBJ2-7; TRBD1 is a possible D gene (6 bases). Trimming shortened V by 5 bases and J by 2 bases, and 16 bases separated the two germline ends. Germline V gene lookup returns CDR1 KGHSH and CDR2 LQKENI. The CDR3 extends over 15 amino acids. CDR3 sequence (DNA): TGTGCCAGCTCAGCCGACGACAGGCTTACCTACGAGCAGTACTTC. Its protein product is CASSADDRLTYEQYF. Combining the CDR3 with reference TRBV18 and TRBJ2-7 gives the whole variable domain NAGVMQNPRHLVRRRGQEARLRCSPMKGHSHVYWYRQLPEEGLKFMVYLQKENIIDESGMPKERFSAEFPKEGPSILRIQQVVRGDSAAYFCASSADDRLTYEQYFGPGTRLTVT.

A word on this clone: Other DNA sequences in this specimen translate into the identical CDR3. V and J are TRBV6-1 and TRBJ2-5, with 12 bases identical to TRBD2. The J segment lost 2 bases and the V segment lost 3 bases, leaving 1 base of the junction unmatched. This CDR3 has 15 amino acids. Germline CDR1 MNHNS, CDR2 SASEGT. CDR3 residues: CASSELAGGQETQYF. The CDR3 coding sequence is TGTGCCAGCAGTGAGCTAGCGGGGGGGCAAGAGACCCAGTACTTC.

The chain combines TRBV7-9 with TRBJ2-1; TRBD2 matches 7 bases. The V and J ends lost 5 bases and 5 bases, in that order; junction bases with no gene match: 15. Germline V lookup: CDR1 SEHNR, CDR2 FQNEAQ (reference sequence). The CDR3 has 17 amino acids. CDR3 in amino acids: CASSGTVGLSSDNEQFF. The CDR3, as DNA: TGTGCCAGCAGCGGGACCGTGGGACTAAGCTCAGACAATGAGCAGTTCTTC.

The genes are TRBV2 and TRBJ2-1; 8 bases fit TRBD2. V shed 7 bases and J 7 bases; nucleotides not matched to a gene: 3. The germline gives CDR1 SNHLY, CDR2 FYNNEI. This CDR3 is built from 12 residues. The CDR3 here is CASTPGGNEQFF. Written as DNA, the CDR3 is TGTGCCAGCACGCCGGGGGGGAATGAGCAGTTCTTC.

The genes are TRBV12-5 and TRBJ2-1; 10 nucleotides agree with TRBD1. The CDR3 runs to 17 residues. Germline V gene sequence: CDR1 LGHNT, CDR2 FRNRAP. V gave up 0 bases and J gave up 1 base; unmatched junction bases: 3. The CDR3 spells CASGLVGQGDSYNEQFF. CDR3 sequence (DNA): TGTGCTAGTGGTTTGGTAGGACAGGGGGATTCCTACAATGAGCAGTTCTTC.

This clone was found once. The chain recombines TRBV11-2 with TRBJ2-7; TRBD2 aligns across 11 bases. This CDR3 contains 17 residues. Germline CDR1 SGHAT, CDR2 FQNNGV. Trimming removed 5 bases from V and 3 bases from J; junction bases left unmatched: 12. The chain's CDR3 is CASSPRGVAGGSYEQYF. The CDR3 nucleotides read TGTGCCAGCAGCCCGCGCGGGGTAGCGGGAGGGAGCTACGAGCAGTACTTC.

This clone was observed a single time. The CDR3 protein is CASSTSGLGGTEAFF. CDR3 nucleotide sequence: TGTGCCAGCAGCACCTCGGGCCTCGGGGGCACTGAAGCTTTCTTT. The rearrangement uses TRBV11-3 and TRBJ1-1; D might be TRBD1 (5 bases). The CDR3 contains 15 residues. The V end was cut by 5 bases, the J end by 4 bases, with 17 bases between. Germline loops: CDR1 SGHNT, CDR2 YENEEA.

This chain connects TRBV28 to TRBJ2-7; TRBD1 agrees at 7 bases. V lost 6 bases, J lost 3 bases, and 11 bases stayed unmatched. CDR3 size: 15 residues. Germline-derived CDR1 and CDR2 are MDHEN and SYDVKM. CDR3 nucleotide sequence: TGTGCCAGCAGCGCCGGGGACAGATTATACTACGAGCAGTACTTC. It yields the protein CASSAGDRLYYEQYF.

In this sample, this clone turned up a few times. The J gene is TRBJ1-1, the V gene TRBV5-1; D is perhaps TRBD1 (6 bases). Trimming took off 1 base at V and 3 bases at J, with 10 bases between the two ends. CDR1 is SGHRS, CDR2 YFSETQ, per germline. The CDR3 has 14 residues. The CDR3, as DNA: TGCGCCAGCAGCTTGCAGGGGATAGACACTGAAGCTTTCTTT. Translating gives CASSLQGIDTEAFF.